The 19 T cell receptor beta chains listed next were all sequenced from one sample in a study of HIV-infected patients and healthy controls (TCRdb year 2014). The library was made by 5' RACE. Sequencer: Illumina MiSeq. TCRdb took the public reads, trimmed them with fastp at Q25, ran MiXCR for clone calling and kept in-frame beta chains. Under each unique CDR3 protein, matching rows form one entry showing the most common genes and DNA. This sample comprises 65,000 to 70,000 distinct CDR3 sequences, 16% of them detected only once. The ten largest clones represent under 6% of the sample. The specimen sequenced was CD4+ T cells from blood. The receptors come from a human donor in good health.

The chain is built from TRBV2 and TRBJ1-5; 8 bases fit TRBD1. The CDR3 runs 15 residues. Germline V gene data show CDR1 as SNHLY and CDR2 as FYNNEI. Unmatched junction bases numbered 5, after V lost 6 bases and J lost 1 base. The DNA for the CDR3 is TGTGCCAGCAGCTTCGGACAGGGAAGCAATCAGCCCCAGCATTTT. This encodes CASSFGQGSNQPQHF.

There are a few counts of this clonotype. CDR3 amino acids: CASSTVTGGGNGEQYF. As DNA, the CDR3 is TGTGCCAGCAGCACCGTTACGGGGGGGGGAAACGGCGAGCAGTACTTC. The V gene is TRBV4-2, the J gene TRBJ2-7; 8 bases match TRBD2. Germline V gives CDR1 LGHNA, CDR2 YNFKEQ. The CDR3 is 16 residues long. V lost 5 bases, J lost 6 bases, and 15 bases stayed unmatched.

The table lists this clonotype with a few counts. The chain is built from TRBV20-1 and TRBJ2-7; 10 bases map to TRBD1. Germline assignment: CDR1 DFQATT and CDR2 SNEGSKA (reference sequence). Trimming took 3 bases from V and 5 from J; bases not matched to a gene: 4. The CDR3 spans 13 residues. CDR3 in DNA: TGCAGTGCTAGTCGACAGGGGGCCAACGAGCAGTACTTC. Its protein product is CSASRQGANEQYF.

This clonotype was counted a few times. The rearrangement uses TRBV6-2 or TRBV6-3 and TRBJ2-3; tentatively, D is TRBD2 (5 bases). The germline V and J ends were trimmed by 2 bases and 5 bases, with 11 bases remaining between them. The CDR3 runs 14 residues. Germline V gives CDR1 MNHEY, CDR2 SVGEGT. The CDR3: CASSYSRLRDTQYF. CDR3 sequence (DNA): TGTGCCAGCAGTTACAGTAGACTACGAGATACGCAGTATTTT.

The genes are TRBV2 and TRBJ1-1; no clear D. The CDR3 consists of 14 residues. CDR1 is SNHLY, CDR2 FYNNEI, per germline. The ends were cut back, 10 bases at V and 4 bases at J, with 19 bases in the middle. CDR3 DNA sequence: TGTGCCACCAATCGGCCTCAGCCTGGCACTGAAGCTTTCTTT. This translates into CATNRPQPGTEAFF.

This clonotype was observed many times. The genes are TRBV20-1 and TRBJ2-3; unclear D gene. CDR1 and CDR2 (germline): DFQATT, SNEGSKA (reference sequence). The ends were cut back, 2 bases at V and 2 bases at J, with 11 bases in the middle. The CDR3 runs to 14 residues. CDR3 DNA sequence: TGCAGTGCTAGAAGCAGTTCAAACACAGATACGCAGTATTTT. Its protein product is CSARSSSNTDTQYF.

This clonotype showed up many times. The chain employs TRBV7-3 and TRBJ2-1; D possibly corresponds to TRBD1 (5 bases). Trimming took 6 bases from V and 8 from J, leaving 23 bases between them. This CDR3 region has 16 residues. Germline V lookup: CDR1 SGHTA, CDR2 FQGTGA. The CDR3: CASSTNSGPPRDEQFF. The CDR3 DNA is TGTGCCAGCAGTACTAACTCAGGGCCCCCTAGGGATGAGCAGTTCTTC.

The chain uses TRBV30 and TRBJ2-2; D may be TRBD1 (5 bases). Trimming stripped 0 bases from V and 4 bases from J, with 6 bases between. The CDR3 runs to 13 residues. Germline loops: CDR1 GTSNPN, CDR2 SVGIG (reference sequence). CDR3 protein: CAWSVGVTGELFF. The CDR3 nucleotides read TGTGCCTGGAGTGTAGGGGTCACCGGGGAGCTGTTTTTT.

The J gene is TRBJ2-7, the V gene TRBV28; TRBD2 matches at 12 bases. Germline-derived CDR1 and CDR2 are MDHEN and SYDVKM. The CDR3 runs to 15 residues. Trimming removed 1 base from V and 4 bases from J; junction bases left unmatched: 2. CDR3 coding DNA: TGTGCCAGCAGTTTATCCGGGACTAGCGGGTACGAGCAGTACTTC. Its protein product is CASSLSGTSGYEQYF.

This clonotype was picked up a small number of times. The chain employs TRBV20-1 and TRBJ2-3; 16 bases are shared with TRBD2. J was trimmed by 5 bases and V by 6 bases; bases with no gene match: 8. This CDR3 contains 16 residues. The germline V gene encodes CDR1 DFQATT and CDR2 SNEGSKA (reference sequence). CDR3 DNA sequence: TGCAGTGCGGATGGGACTAGCGGGGGGGCCCTAGATACGCAGTATTTT. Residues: CSADGTSGGALDTQYF.

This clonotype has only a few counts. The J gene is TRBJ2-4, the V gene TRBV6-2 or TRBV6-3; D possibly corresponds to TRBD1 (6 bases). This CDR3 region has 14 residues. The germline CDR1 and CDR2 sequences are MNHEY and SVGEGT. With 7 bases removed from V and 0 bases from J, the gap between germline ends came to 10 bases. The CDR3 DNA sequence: TGTGCCAGCATGGGGGCCGTAGCCAAAAACATTCAGTACTTC. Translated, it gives CASMGAVAKNIQYF.

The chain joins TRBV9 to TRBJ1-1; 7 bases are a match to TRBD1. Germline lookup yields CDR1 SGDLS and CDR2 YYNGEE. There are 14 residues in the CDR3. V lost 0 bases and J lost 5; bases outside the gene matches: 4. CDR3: CASSVAGGWTEAFF. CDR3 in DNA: TGTGCCAGCAGCGTAGCAGGGGGGTGGACTGAAGCTTTCTTT.

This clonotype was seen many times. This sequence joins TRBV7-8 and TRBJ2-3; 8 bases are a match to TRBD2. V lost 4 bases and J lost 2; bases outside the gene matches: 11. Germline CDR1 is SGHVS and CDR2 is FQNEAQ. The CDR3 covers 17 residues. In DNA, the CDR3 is TGTGCCAGCAGCTCCCGGGGGGGGAAGACACACACAGATACGCAGTATTTT. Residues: CASSSRGGKTHTDTQYF.

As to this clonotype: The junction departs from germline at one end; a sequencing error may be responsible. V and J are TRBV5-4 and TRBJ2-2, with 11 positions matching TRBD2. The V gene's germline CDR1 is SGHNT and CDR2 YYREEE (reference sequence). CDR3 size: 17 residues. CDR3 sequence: CVSSGSGRALRTGELFF. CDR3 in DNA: TGTGTCAGCAGCGGTAGCGGGAGGGCCTTGAGGACCGGGGAGCTGTTTTTT.

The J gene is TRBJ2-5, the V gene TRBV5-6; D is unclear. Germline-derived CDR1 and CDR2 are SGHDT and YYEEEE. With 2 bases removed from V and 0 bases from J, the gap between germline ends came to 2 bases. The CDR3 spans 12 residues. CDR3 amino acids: CASSFHQETQYF. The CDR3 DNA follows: TGTGCCAGCAGCTTCCACCAAGAGACCCAGTACTTC.

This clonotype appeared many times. The CDR3 loop is CASSQGLAGGGAQYF. The CDR3 DNA reads TGTGCCAGCAGCCAAGGACTAGCGGGAGGAGGGGCTCAGTACTTC. The V call is TRBV4-2, the J call TRBJ2-4, with 13 nucleotides matching TRBD2. Germline CDR1 reads LGHNA; CDR2 reads YNFKEQ. The CDR3 is 15 residues long. J was trimmed by 12 bases and V by 1 base; bases with no gene match: 6.

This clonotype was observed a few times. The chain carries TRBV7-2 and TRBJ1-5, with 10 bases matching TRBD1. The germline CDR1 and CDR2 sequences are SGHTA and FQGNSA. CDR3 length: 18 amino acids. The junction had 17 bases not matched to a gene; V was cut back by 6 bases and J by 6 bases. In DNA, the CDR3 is TGTGCCAGCAGTCACTGGGGAAGACAGGGGGCGCCGTCTCAGCCCCAGCATTTT. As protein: CASSHWGRQGAPSQPQHF.

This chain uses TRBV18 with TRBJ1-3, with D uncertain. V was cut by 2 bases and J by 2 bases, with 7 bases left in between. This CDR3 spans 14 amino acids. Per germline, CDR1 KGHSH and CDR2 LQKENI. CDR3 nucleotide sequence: TGTGCCAGCTCACCATGGAGGGCTGGAAACACCATATATTTT. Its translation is CASSPWRAGNTIYF.

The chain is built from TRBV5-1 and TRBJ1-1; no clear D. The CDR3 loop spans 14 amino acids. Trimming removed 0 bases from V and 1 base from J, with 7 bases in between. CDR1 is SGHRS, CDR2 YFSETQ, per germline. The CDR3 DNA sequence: TGCGCCAGCAGCTTGGTGCCCGGGAACACTGAAGCTTTCTTT. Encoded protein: CASSLVPGNTEAFF.